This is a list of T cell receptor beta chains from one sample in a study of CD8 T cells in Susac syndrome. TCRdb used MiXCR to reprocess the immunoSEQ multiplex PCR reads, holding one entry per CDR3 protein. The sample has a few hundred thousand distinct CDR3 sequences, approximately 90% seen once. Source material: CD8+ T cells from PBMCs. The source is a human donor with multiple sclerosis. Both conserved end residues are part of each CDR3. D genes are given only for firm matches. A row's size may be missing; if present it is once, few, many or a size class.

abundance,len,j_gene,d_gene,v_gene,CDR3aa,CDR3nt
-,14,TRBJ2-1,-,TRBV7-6,CASSLVGTANEQFF,TGTGCCAGCAGCTTAGTCGGGACGGCCAATGAGCAGTTCTTC
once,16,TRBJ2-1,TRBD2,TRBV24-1,CATRGWTSGESDEQFF,TGTGCCACCCGGGGTTGGACTAGCGGGGAGAGCGATGAGCAGTTCTTC
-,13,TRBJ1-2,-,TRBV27,CASSSPSSYGYTF,TGTGCCAGCAGTTCCCCCTCCTCATATGGCTACACCTTC
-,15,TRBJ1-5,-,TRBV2,CASRSELEGNQPQHF,TGTGCCAGCAGGTCCGAATTGGAGGGCAATCAGCCCCAGCATTTT
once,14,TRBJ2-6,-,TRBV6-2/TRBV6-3,CASSLVTGANVLTF,TGTGCCAGCAGCTTAGTAACCGGGGCCAACGTCCTGACTTTC
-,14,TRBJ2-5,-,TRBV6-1,CASSEAGYGETQYF,TGTGCCAGCAGTGAAGCAGGCTACGGGGAGACCCAGTACTTC
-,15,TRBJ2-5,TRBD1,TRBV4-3,CASSQEDRVQETQYF,TGCGCCAGCAGCCAAGAAGACAGGGTCCAAGAGACCCAGTACTTC
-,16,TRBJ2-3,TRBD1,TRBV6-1,CASSETRGQGADTQYF,TGTGCCAGCAGTGAGACTCGCGGACAGGGGGCAGATACGCAGTATTTT
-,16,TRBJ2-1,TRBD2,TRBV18,CASSPESLAGANEQFF,TGTGCCAGCTCACCAGAAAGCCTAGCGGGAGCAAATGAGCAGTTCTTC
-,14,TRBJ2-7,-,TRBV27,CASGLVGTSYEQYF,TGTGCCAGCGGTCTTGTGGGCACCAGCTACGAGCAGTACTTC
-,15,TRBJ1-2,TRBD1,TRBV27,CASGPNGGQGYGYTF,TGTGCCAGCGGGCCTAATGGGGGACAGGGCTATGGCTACACCTTC
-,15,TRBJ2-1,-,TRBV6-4,CASSEGGTSYNEQFF,TGTGCCAGCAGTGAGGGGGGTACCTCCTACAATGAGCAGTTCTTC
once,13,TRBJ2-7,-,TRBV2,CASSEARTYEQYF,TGTGCCAGCAGTGAAGCGAGGACCTACGAGCAGTACTTC
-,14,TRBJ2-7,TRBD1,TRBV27,CASRAQGSSYEQYF,TGTGCCAGCAGGGCACAGGGGTCCTCTTACGAGCAGTACTTC
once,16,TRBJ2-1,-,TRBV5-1,CASSLVIAGPAYEQFF,TGCGCCAGCAGCTTGGTAATTGCGGGACCGGCCTATGAGCAGTTCTTC
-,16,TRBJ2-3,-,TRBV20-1,CSASLPLEDPTDTQYF,TGCAGTGCTAGTCTCCCTCTAGAGGACCCCACAGATACGCAGTATTTT
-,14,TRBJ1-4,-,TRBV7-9,CASIPSDRPEKLFF,TGTGCCAGCATCCCTTCTGACAGGCCGGAAAAACTGTTTTTT
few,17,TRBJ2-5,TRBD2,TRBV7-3,CASSPHPTSAYQETQYF,TGTGCCAGCAGCCCCCATCCGACTAGCGCCTACCAAGAGACCCAGTACTTC
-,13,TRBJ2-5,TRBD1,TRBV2,CASVRQGQETQYF,TGTGCCAGCGTTAGACAGGGCCAAGAGACCCAGTACTTC
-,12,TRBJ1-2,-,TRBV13,CASSQIDYGYTF,TGTGCCAGCAGCCAGATAGACTATGGCTACACCTTC
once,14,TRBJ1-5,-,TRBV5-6,CASSLKTGLQPQHF,TGTGCCAGCAGCTTGAAAACAGGATTGCAGCCCCAGCATTTT
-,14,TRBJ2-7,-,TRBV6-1,CASSALSGIYEQYF,TGTGCCAGCAGTGCATTGTCAGGGATATACGAGCAGTACTTC
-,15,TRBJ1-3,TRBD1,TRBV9,CASSPRTGLGNTIYF,TGTGCCAGCAGCCCCCGGACAGGGCTCGGAAACACCATATATTTT
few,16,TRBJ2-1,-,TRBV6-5,CASSYSRLIWNNEQFF,TGTGCCAGCAGTTACTCGCGACTCATTTGGAACAATGAGCAGTTCTTC
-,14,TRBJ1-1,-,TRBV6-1,CASSPMGLNTEAFF,TGTGCCAGCAGTCCCATGGGACTGAACACTGAAGCTTTCTTT
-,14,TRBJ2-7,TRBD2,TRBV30,CAWSVAGGPYEQYF,TGTGCCTGGAGTGTAGCGGGGGGCCCCTACGAGCAGTACTTC
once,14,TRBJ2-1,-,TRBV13,CASSLGRLGNEQFF,TGTGCCAGCAGCTTAGGCCGTCTAGGCAATGAGCAGTTCTTC
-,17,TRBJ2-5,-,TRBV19,CASSIRVGTPFQETQYF,TGTGCCAGTAGTATCCGGGTAGGGACACCATTCCAAGAGACCCAGTACTTC
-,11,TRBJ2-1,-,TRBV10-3,CAISGANEQFF,TGTGCCATCAGCGGGGCAAATGAGCAGTTCTTC
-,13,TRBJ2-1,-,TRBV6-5,CASSTTGLVEQFF,TGTGCCAGCAGCACGACTGGTCTGGTCGAGCAGTTCTTC
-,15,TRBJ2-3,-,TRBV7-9,CASSYYRVGTDTQYF,TGTGCCAGCAGTTACTACAGGGTGGGCACAGATACGCAGTATTTT
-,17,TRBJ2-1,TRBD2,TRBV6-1,CASSLPRLAGEDNEQFF,TGTGCCAGCAGCCTGCCTCGACTAGCGGGTGAAGACAATGAGCAGTTCTTC
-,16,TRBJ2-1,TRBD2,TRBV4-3,CASSQDRSSGFNEQFF,TGCGCCAGCAGCCAAGATCGGTCTAGCGGGTTCAATGAGCAGTTCTTC
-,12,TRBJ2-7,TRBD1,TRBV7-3,CASSFTGGEQYF,TGTGCCAGCAGCTTTACAGGGGGCGAGCAGTACTTC
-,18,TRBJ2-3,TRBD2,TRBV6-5,CASSYSTSGVLSTDTQYF,TGTGCCAGCAGTTACTCGACTAGCGGGGTTCTTAGCACAGATACGCAGTATTTT
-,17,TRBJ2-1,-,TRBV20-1,CSARDVGALALYNEQFF,TGCAGTGCTAGAGACGTGGGGGCGCTAGCGTTATACAATGAGCAGTTCTTC
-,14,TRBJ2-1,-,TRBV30,CAWSQGVGYNEQFF,TGTGCCTGGAGTCAAGGGGTGGGGTACAATGAGCAGTTCTTC
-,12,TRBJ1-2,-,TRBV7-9,CASSGGAGSYTF,TGTGCCAGCAGCGGGGGGGCTGGGAGCTACACCTTC
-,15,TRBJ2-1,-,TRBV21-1,CASSKGWVSYNEQFF,TGTGCCAGCAGCAAAGGCTGGGTTTCCTACAATGAGCAGTTCTTC
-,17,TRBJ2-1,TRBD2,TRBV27,CASSFPSGSPLGGEQFF,TGTGCCAGCAGTTTCCCTAGCGGGAGCCCCCTCGGGGGTGAGCAGTTCTTC
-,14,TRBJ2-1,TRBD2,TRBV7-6,CASSLGLAVNEQFF,TGTGCCAGCAGCTTGGGACTAGCGGTCAATGAGCAGTTCTTC
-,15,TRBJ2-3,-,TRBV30,CAWTPGAASTDTQYF,TGTGCCTGGACCCCCGGGGCGGCTAGCACAGATACGCAGTATTTT
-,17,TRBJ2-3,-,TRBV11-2,CASSLMTGLYDTDTQYF,TGTGCCAGCAGCTTGATGACAGGACTATACGACACAGATACGCAGTATTTT
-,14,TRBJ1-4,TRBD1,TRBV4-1,CASSQVRGLGKLFF,TGCGCCAGCAGCCAAGTCAGGGGGCTCGGAAAACTGTTTTTT
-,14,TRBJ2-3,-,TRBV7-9,CASSLGPITDTQYF,TGTGCCAGCAGCTTAGGACCGATTACAGATACGCAGTATTTT